This T cell receptor beta chain appears in the sequencing data of a study of cytomegalovirus exposure and HLA in healthy donors. Points on this clone: Its matching antigen is unknown.

The V end was cut by 0 bases, the J end by 3 bases, with 13 bases between. This CDR3 is 16 amino acids long. CDR1 and CDR2 from the germline V gene are SGHRS and YFSETQ. It was with 60 Vbeta and 13 Jbeta primers that the PCR ran. Clones were read by immunoSEQ multiplex PCR, and TCRdb kept only the in-frame ones, dropping some. The sample comprises tens of thousands of clones, 60% to 80% of which are singletons, and around 10% rests with the top ten. General study results and limits: Most TCR sequences were seen very rarely across donors, but some public TCRs occurred in many.

The chain is built from TRBV5-1 and TRBJ1-3; tentative D call: TRBD1 (6 bases). Material for sequencing was PBMCs. The TCR comes from a woman between 35 and 50 years old in good health and CMV-seropositive. CDR3 nucleotides: TGCGCCAGCAGCTTGGCGGGGACATTCAATGGAAACACCATATATTTT. Protein product: CASSLAGTFNGNTIYF.